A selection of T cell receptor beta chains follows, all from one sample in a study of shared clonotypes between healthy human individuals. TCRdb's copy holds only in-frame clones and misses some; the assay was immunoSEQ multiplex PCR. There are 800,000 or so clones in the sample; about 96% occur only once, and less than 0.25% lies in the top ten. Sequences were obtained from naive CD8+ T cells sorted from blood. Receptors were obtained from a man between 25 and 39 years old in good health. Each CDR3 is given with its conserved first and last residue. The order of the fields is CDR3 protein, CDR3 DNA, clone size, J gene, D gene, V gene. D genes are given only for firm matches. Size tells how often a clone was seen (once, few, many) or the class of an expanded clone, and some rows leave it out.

CASSIAEPVNEQFF,TGTGCCAGTAGTATAGCAGAGCCAGTCAATGAGCAGTTCTTC,NA,TRBJ2-1,NA,TRBV19
CASSLNGMQPQHF,TGTGCCAGCAGCTTGAATGGAATGCAGCCCCAGCATTTT,few,TRBJ1-5,NA,TRBV7-2
CASRGIRDSYEQYF,TGTGCCAGCAGAGGGATCCGGGACTCCTACGAGCAGTACTTC,NA,TRBJ2-7,NA,TRBV6-5
CASSLGGYEQYF,TGTGCCAGCAGCTTGGGTGGCTACGAGCAGTACTTC,NA,TRBJ2-7,NA,TRBV5-4
CASSSGTGGAKDEKLFF,TGTGCCAGCAGCTCCGGGACAGGGGGCGCGAAGGATGAAAAACTGTTTTTT,NA,TRBJ1-4,TRBD1,TRBV11-2
CATQNSGRKSSSYEQYF,TGTGCCACTCAAAATAGCGGGAGAAAGAGTAGCTCCTACGAGCAGTACTTC,NA,TRBJ2-7,TRBD2,TRBV10-3
CASSLSPRTVQYF,TGTGCCAGCAGTTTATCGCCGCGGACAGTGCAGTACTTC,NA,TRBJ2-7,NA,TRBV27
CASIPKGRIVDTEAFF,TGTGCCAGCATCCCGAAGGGGCGGATAGTGGACACTGAAGCTTTCTTT,NA,TRBJ1-1,NA,TRBV27
CASSLGTGGAGNTEAFF,TGTGCCAGCAGCTTGGGAACAGGCGGAGCGGGGAACACTGAAGCTTTCTTT,NA,TRBJ1-1,NA,TRBV7-9
CASSPSGTGGNRQFF,TGTGCCAGCAGTCCTTCCGGGACAGGGGGCAATCGGCAGTTCTTC,NA,TRBJ2-1,TRBD1,TRBV27
CASRGLAGGTDTQYF,TGCGCCAGCAGGGGACTAGCGGGAGGAACAGATACGCAGTATTTT,NA,TRBJ2-3,TRBD2,TRBV10-2
CASSPSGWSYTF,TGTGCCAGCAGTCCCTCAGGGTGGAGCTACACCTTC,NA,TRBJ1-2,NA,TRBV28
CASTEFPSQQRNTGELFF,TGTGCCAGCACCGAATTCCCCAGCCAGCAACGCAACACCGGGGAGCTGTTTTTT,once,TRBJ2-2,NA,TRBV5-5
CSVEEQGTSSYNEQFF,TGCAGCGTTGAAGAACAGGGTACCAGCTCCTACAATGAGCAGTTCTTC,NA,TRBJ2-1,NA,TRBV29-1
CASSLTETQYF,TGTGCCAGCAGCTTGACAGAGACCCAGTACTTC,NA,TRBJ2-5,NA,TRBV5-6
CASSQDGGLLETQYF,TGCGCCAGCAGCCAAGATGGGGGGCTCTTGGAGACCCAGTACTTC,once,TRBJ2-5,NA,TRBV4-1
CAWSSTTSNQPQHF,TGTGCCTGGAGTTCCACTACTAGCAATCAGCCCCAGCATTTT,NA,TRBJ1-5,NA,TRBV30
CASSTASGPYEQYF,TGCGCCAGCTCGACAGCCTCCGGCCCCTACGAGCAGTACTTC,NA,TRBJ2-7,NA,TRBV4-1
CASSLNSGRLYNEQFF,TGTGCCAGCAGCTTAAACAGCGGGAGACTCTACAATGAGCAGTTCTTC,NA,TRBJ2-1,TRBD2,TRBV7-9
CASSPSWTGGGGTAEETQYF,TGTGCCAGCAGCCCGTCCTGGACAGGGGGCGGCGGTACCGCGGAAGAGACCCAGTACTTC,once,TRBJ2-5,TRBD1,TRBV28
CASSLGHGAADEQFF,TGTGCCAGCAGCTTAGGTCACGGAGCCGCTGATGAGCAGTTCTTC,NA,TRBJ2-1,NA,TRBV11-3
CASSLVTGVSSYEQYF,TGTGCCAGCAGCTTGGTTACCGGGGTAAGCTCCTACGAGCAGTACTTC,NA,TRBJ2-7,NA,TRBV5-5
CASSSKDNRLIEQYF,TGTGCCAGCAGTTCCAAGGACAACCGATTAATTGAGCAGTACTTC,NA,TRBJ2-7,NA,TRBV6-5